This T cell receptor (beta chain) is from a study of cytomegalovirus exposure and HLA in healthy donors. Across the whole study: An analysis done earlier identified more than 100 million unique TCR beta sequences from around 180 million T cells.

Germline lookup yields CDR1 SQVTM and CDR2 ANQGSEA. V dropped 6 bases and J dropped 4; count of bases not matched to a gene: 10. This CDR3 is built from 16 residues. PCR involved 60 Vbeta and 13 Jbeta primers. Libraries were prepared by immunoSEQ multiplex PCR; TCRdb keeps only in-frame clonotypes and omits some of them. Its table lists 140,000 to 150,000 clones. The sequence was obtained from a woman aged 50 to 60 in good health and CMV-seronegative. The chain joins TRBV29-1 to TRBJ2-2, with 11 nucleotides matching TRBD2. Sequencing used PBMCs. CDR3 region: CSVLLAGVYGTGELFF. Here the CDR3 DNA reads TGCAGCGTGTTACTAGCGGGGGTTTATGGCACCGGGGAGCTGTTTTTT.